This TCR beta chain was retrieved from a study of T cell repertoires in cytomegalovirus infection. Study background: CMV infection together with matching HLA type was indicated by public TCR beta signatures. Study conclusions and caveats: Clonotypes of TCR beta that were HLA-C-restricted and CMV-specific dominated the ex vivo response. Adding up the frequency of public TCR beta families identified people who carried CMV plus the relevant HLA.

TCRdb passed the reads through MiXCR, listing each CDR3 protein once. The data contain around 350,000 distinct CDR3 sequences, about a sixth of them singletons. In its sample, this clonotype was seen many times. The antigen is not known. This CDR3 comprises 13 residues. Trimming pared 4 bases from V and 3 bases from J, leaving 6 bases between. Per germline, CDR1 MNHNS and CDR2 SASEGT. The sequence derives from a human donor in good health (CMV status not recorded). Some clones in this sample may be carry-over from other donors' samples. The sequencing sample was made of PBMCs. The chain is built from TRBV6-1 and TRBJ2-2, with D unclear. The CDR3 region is CASSGAHTGELFF. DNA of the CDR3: TGTGCCAGCAGTGGCGCTCACACCGGGGAGCTGTTTTTT.